This T cell receptor beta chain derives from a study of T cells after yellow fever vaccination. Study results and limitations: FACS-sorted repertoires could contain abundant clonotypes contaminating from the bulk population.

MiXCR was run by TCRdb on the 5' RACE reads, yielding one entry per CDR3 protein. Of 450,000 to 600,000 distinct CDR3 sequences in the sample, about a sixth were seen once. Germline values: CDR1 MNHEY, CDR2 SMNVEV (reference sequence). V was trimmed by 10 bases and J by 5 bases, leaving 18 bases between them. The CDR3 contains 13 residues. With respect to this clonotype: Its matching antigen is unknown.

The specimen was PBMCs, collected 4 to 5 days after the first yellow fever vaccination. The receptor was derived from a man aged 18 to 30 who received the YFV17D yellow fever vaccine. The chain joins TRBV27 to TRBJ2-7; no definite D call. In DNA, the CDR3 is TGTGCCACCATGAAACATAGGTTCGACGAGCAGTACTTC. Its protein product is CATMKHRFDEQYF.